This TCR beta chain emerged from a study of T cell responses to AZD1222 COVID-19 vaccine. The data were produced by immunoSEQ multiplex PCR, yet TCRdb's version contains in-frame clones alone and is incomplete. The sample comprises around 25,000 clones, around 86% of which are singletons, and roughly 30% rests with the top ten. Germline V lookup: CDR1 SGHVS, CDR2 FNYEAQ. This CDR3 has 13 amino acids. V dropped 7 bases and J dropped 6 bases, with 15 bases sitting between them. J is TRBJ1-1 and V is TRBV7-6; D is undetermined. This specimen was peripheral blood, taken 28 days after the second AZD1222 dose. This sequence was found in an adult who received the AZD1222 COVID-19 vaccine. In nucleotides, the CDR3 is TGTGCCAGCACCTGGGGAGGTTTGGCTGAAGCTTTCTTT. Translated: CASTWGGLAEAFF.